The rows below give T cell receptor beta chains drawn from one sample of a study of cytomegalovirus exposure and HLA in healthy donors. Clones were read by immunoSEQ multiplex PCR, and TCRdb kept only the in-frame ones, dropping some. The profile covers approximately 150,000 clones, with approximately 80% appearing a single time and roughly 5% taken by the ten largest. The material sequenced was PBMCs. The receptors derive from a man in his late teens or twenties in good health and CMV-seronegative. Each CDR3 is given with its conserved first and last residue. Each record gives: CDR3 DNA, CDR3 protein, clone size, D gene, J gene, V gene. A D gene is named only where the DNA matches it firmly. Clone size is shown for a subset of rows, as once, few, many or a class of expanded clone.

DNA: TGTGCCAGCAGTGACACCAGCTCCTACGAGCAGTACTTC; CDR3: CASSDTSSYEQYF; size: .; D: .; J: TRBJ2-7; V: TRBV6-1
DNA: TGTGCCAGCAGGAGCTCCTACAATGAGCAGTTCTTC; CDR3: CASRSSYNEQFF; size: .; D: .; J: TRBJ2-1; V: TRBV6-1
DNA: TGTGCCATCAGTGAGTCAGGCAGGGGCTATGGCTACACCTTC; CDR3: CAISESGRGYGYTF; size: once; D: .; J: TRBJ1-2; V: TRBV10-3
DNA: TGTGCCAGCAGCAGGGGGGCAGCTAACTATGGCTACACCTTC; CDR3: CASSRGAANYGYTF; size: .; D: TRBD1; J: TRBJ1-2; V: TRBV6-5
DNA: TGTGCCAGCAGCTCCAACTACAATGAGCAGTTCTTC; CDR3: CASSSNYNEQFF; size: .; D: .; J: TRBJ2-1; V: TRBV5-6
DNA: TGTGCCAGTAGTATAGATGCGGGAGTGGAAAATGAGCAGTTCTTC; CDR3: CASSIDAGVENEQFF; size: .; D: TRBD2; J: TRBJ2-1; V: TRBV19
DNA: TGTGCCTTGGAGTGGGACGGACTAAGTTCTAGCACAGATACGCAGTATTTT; CDR3: CALEWDGLSSSTDTQYF; size: .; D: .; J: TRBJ2-3; V: TRBV30
DNA: TGTGCCAGCAGTTATAGAGTCGCCTACGAGCAGTACTTC; CDR3: CASSYRVAYEQYF; size: .; D: .; J: TRBJ2-7; V: TRBV6-5
DNA: TGTGCCAGCAATCGAGGTAGCACAGATACGCAGTATTTT; CDR3: CASNRGSTDTQYF; size: .; D: .; J: TRBJ2-3; V: TRBV2
DNA: TGTGCCAGCCGCTTGGGGGACAGGGGGTCTGGGGCCAACGTCCTGACTTTC; CDR3: CASRLGDRGSGANVLTF; size: .; D: TRBD1; J: TRBJ2-6; V: TRBV5-4
DNA: TGCGCCAGCAGCCAAGATAGCGGATTTCGGAAGACTGAAGCTTTCTTT; CDR3: CASSQDSGFRKTEAFF; size: few; D: .; J: TRBJ1-1; V: TRBV4-1
DNA: TGTGCCAGCAGTTCGGGACAGGGTGATCAGCCCCAGCATTTT; CDR3: CASSSGQGDQPQHF; size: .; D: TRBD1; J: TRBJ1-5; V: TRBV28
DNA: TGTGCCAGCAGTTACAGCGGTTCCTACAATGAGCAGTTCTTC; CDR3: CASSYSGSYNEQFF; size: .; D: .; J: TRBJ2-1; V: TRBV6-6
DNA: TGTGCCAGCAGTGGGACTAGCGGGGGGGCAGATACGCAGTATTTT; CDR3: CASSGTSGGADTQYF; size: medium-sized; D: TRBD2; J: TRBJ2-3; V: TRBV6-1
DNA: TGTGCCAGCAGCGTAAGGGGGGGGCTGTCTAACTATGGCTACACCTTC; CDR3: CASSVRGGLSNYGYTF; size: .; D: .; J: TRBJ1-2; V: TRBV7-8
DNA: TGTGCCAGCAGCTTCGACTATGGAGAGACCCAGTACTTC; CDR3: CASSFDYGETQYF; size: few; D: .; J: TRBJ2-5; V: TRBV5-6
DNA: TGCGCCAGCAGCTATACGGGACACACTAATGAAAAACTGTTTTTT; CDR3: CASSYTGHTNEKLFF; size: few; D: .; J: TRBJ1-4; V: TRBV4-1
DNA: TGTGCCAGCAGCATTACAGGGGACACTGAAGCTTTCTTT; CDR3: CASSITGDTEAFF; size: .; D: TRBD1; J: TRBJ1-1; V: TRBV7-9
DNA: TGTGCCAGTAGTTCAGGGGGAGACCGAGAGACCCAGTACTTC; CDR3: CASSSGGDRETQYF; size: .; D: TRBD1; J: TRBJ2-5; V: TRBV19
DNA: TGTGCCAGCAGTTACTCGTGGTGGTCGGGAGGGACTGAAGCTTTCTTT; CDR3: CASSYSWWSGGTEAFF; size: .; D: .; J: TRBJ1-1; V: TRBV6-5
DNA: TGTGCCAGCAGCTTGGGGCCCACCGGGGAGCTGTTTTTT; CDR3: CASSLGPTGELFF; size: .; D: .; J: TRBJ2-2; V: TRBV25-1